This TCR beta chain was profiled in a study of tumor-infiltrating lymphocytes in localized non-small cell lung cancer. Trimming removed 5 bases from V and 4 bases from J, with 15 bases in between. Germline values: CDR1 LNHNV, CDR2 YYDKDF (reference sequence). CDR3 size: 15 residues. The study's findings and limits: Different pieces of the same tissue were used for each assay. Only some patients had TCR sequencing, depending on available tissue.

Details on this clone: Antigen specificity is unknown.

Method: immunoSEQ multiplex PCR; TCRdb's copy keeps in-frame clones and lacks some. The sample has approximately 12,000 clones, 65% to 75% seen once. Sequenced material: uninvolved lung tissue not adjacent to the tumor. This TCR was sampled from a human donor with non-small cell lung cancer. The rearrangement joins TRBV15 to TRBJ1-5; D gene ambiguous. DNA for the CDR3: TGTGCCACCAGCCCCCGAATGAGCGGGAATCAGCCCCAGCATTTT. It translates to CATSPRMSGNQPQHF.